This entry lists 31 T cell receptor beta chains sequenced from one sample in a study of chemoradiotherapy in HPV16-positive cancers (dated by TCRdb to between 2021 and 2023). Receptor libraries were prepared by the immunoSEQ multiplex PCR assay. Not all clones reach the TCRdb copy of this immuneACCESS table, which keeps in-frame sequences only. Checked studies attribute under half of the gap to unresolved V genes and leave the rest unexplained. The sample table shows around 62,000 clones, and 88% are seen once. Of the sample, 4% to 5% falls within the top ten clones. Sequenced here: blood, sampled from a patient who underwent chemoradiotherapy. The receptors originated from a human donor with HPV-associated anogenital cancer.

The chain couples TRBV7-6 to TRBJ2-5; 8 bases align to TRBD1. The J call is doubtful: the DNA matches TRBJ2-7 better. CDR1 is SGHVS, CDR2 FNYEAQ, per germline. The CDR3 spans 17 residues. Written as DNA, the CDR3 is TGTGCCAGCAGCTTAGGGCCGGGACAGGCAGGGTTGGTCGAGCAGTACTTC. Protein product: CASSLGPGQAGLVEQYF.

V is TRBV4-1 and J is TRBJ2-1; D not certain. Germline lookup yields CDR1 MGHRA and CDR2 YSYEKL. The V gene lost 0 bases and the J gene lost 2 bases, with 8 bases spanning the gap. CDR3 length equals 15 residues. In nucleotides, the CDR3 is TGCGCCAGCAGCCAAGAACCCGGACCCTACAATGAGCAGTTCTTC. It translates to CASSQEPGPYNEQFF.

The chain employs TRBV5-4 and TRBJ2-7, with D tentatively TRBD1 (5 bases). Trimming shortened V by 0 bases and J by 8 bases, and 18 bases separated the two germline ends. This CDR3 comprises 15 residues. Germline V gives CDR1 SGHNT, CDR2 YYREEE (reference sequence). As DNA, the CDR3 is TGTGCCAGCAGCTTGGCCTTCACGTATGGGGCTCAGCAGTACTTC. The encoded protein is CASSLAFTYGAQQYF.

The chain couples TRBV7-6 to TRBJ1-6, with 7 bases fitting TRBD1. The CDR3 runs 15 residues. Germline CDR1 and CDR2: SGHVS and FNYEAQ. Trimming removed 6 bases from V and 5 bases from J; junction bases left unmatched: 7. Here the CDR3 DNA reads TGTGCCAGCAGTTCCGGGACAGCCAATAATTCACCCCTCCACTTT. Its protein product is CASSSGTANNSPLHF.

Note on this clone: This same CDR3 is encoded by further DNA sequences in the sample. J is TRBJ1-2 and V is TRBV2, with D possibly being TRBD1 (5 bases). This CDR3 spans 13 amino acids. The germline gives CDR1 SNHLY, CDR2 FYNNEI. The V end was cut by 6 bases, the J end by 3 bases, with 11 bases between. The CDR3 nucleotides are TGTGCCAGCAGAGAAACAGGATACTATGGCTACACCTTC. This translates into CASRETGYYGYTF.

This chain connects TRBV7-9 to TRBJ1-1; TRBD1 matches 7 bases. After removal of 7 bases from V and 5 bases from J, the junction contained 16 bases not matched to a gene. The CDR3 runs 16 residues. CDR1 and CDR2 from the germline V gene are SEHNR and FQNEAQ (reference sequence). The CDR3 protein is CASTPGSYRGQTEAFF. The CDR3 DNA is TGTGCCAGCACCCCGGGCTCTTATAGGGGACAGACTGAAGCTTTCTTT.

The chain combines TRBV2 with TRBJ1-3; a possible D gene is TRBD1 (5 bases). Germline V gives CDR1 SNHLY, CDR2 FYNNEI. V lost 6 bases and J 0 bases, leaving 12 bases between the germline ends. CDR3 length: 15 residues. The CDR3 DNA sequence: TGTGCCAGCAGCCCACCAGGGAACTCTGGAAACACCATATATTTT. Translation gives CASSPPGNSGNTIYF.

This rearrangement joins TRBV6-5 to TRBJ2-1; 11 nucleotides line up with TRBD1. CDR1 MNHEY and CDR2 SVGAGI come from the germline V gene. The trim removed 5 bases at V and 9 bases at J, leaving 6 bases unmatched. The CDR3 length is 14 residues. CDR3 DNA: TGTGCCAGCAGTGATGGGGACAGGGGGTTTGAGCAGTTCTTC. It translates to CASSDGDRGFEQFF.

The J gene is TRBJ2-1, the V gene TRBV7-6; no definite D call. The CDR3 has 15 residues. From germline, CDR1 is SGHVS and CDR2 FNYEAQ. V lost 5 bases, J lost 0 bases, and 11 bases lay in between. Here the CDR3 DNA reads TGTGCCAGCAGCCCCGTATCCGGCTCCTACAATGAGCAGTTCTTC. Protein sequence: CASSPVSGSYNEQFF.

The chain links TRBV6-6 to TRBJ2-1; D possibly corresponds to TRBD2 (6 bases). Per germline, CDR1 MNHNY and CDR2 SVGAGI (reference sequence). V was trimmed by 0 bases and J by 3 bases, leaving 12 bases between them. The CDR3 loop spans 16 amino acids. As DNA, the CDR3 is TGTGCCAGCAGTTACTCCGGCGGGGCTAACTACAATGAGCAGTTCTTC. This gives the protein CASSYSGGANYNEQFF.

The chain combines TRBV6-1 with TRBJ1-4; D gene ambiguous. Germline assignment: CDR1 MNHNS and CDR2 SASEGT. Trimming removed 7 bases at V and 7 bases at J, with 16 bases between. The CDR3 runs to 14 residues. Written as DNA, the CDR3 is TGTGCCAGCAACATGGCAGGAATGCCTGAAAAACTGTTTTTT. Its translation: CASNMAGMPEKLFF.

V is TRBV6-5 and J is TRBJ1-6; 9 bases fit TRBD1. The CDR3 is 16 residues long. Per germline, CDR1 MNHEY and CDR2 SVGAGI. J was trimmed by 7 bases and V by 2 bases; bases with no gene match: 6. Written as DNA, the CDR3 is TGTGCCAGCAGTTACCCAGGGACAGGGATGAATTCACCCCTCCACTTT. Its translation: CASSYPGTGMNSPLHF.

V and J are TRBV9 and TRBJ1-1; D call uncertain. V gave up 0 bases and J gave up 2 bases, with 8 bases separating them. This CDR3 is built from 14 residues. Germline V lookup: CDR1 SGDLS, CDR2 YYNGEE. The chain's CDR3 is CASSVGGINTEAFF. The CDR3 DNA reads TGTGCCAGCAGCGTAGGGGGAATTAACACTGAAGCTTTCTTT.

Here the CDR3 reads CATSSFADTQYF. The CDR3 bases are TGTGCCACCAGCAGTTTCGCAGATACGCAGTATTTT. This chain uses TRBV15 with TRBJ2-3, with no clear D. The V gene's germline CDR1 is LNHNV and CDR2 YYDKDF (reference sequence). CDR3 length equals 12 residues. With 3 bases removed from V and 4 bases from J, the gap between germline ends came to 5 bases.

CDR3 bases: TGCGCCAGCAGCTTGGACAGGGGGAACTACGAGCAGTACTTC. Its translation: CASSLDRGNYEQYF. The chain links TRBV5-1 to TRBJ2-7, with 8 bases fitting TRBD1. V lost 0 bases to trimming and J lost 3 bases; unmatched junction nucleotides: 2. Germline loops: CDR1 SGHRS, CDR2 YFSETQ. The CDR3 has 14 amino acids.

This chain connects TRBV25-1 to TRBJ1-1, with TRBD1 as a possible D gene (6 bases). Germline V gene data show CDR1 as MGHDK and CDR2 as SYGVNS. This CDR3 spans 14 amino acids. Trimming took off 2 bases at V and 5 bases at J, with 12 bases between the two ends. The CDR3 protein is CASSEMGTMTEAFF. The CDR3 nucleotides read TGTGCCAGCAGTGAAATGGGGACAATGACTGAAGCTTTCTTT.

The chain is built from TRBV30 and TRBJ1-5; 7 bases line up with TRBD1. Unmatched junction bases numbered 2, after V lost 5 bases and J lost 4 bases. CDR1 and CDR2 from the germline V gene are GTSNPN and SVGIG (reference sequence). CDR3 size: 12 residues. The CDR3 coding sequence is TGTGCCTGGGACAGGGTGAATCAGCCCCAGCATTTT. Translated, it gives CAWDRVNQPQHF. Using reference TRBV30 and TRBJ1-5 for the parts outside the CDR3, the full variable domain is SQTIHQWPATLVQPVGSPLSLECTVEGTSNPNLYWYRQAAGRGLQLLFYSVGIGQISSEVPQNLSASRPQDRQFILSSKKLLLSDSGFYLCAWDRVNQPQHFGDGTRLSIL.

The rearrangement links TRBV29-1 to TRBJ1-2; D is undetermined. Germline V gives CDR1 SQVTM, CDR2 ANQGSEA. The CDR3 is 15 amino acids. The V and J ends lost 4 bases and 6 bases respectively, with 21 bases between them. The CDR3 loop reads CSVGSEQWVSDGYTF. In DNA form, the CDR3 reads TGCAGCGTTGGGTCCGAGCAGTGGGTGTCGGATGGCTACACCTTC. Complete variable domain (other parts from reference TRBV29-1 and TRBJ1-2): SAVISQKPSRDICQRGTSLTIQCQVDSQVTMMFWYRQQPGQSLTLIATANQGSEATYESGFVIDKFPISRPNLTFSTLTVSNMSPEDSSIYLCSVGSEQWVSDGYTFGSGTRLTVV.

The chain combines TRBV18 with TRBJ1-1; 7 nucleotides match TRBD1. The CDR3 runs to 15 residues. The J segment lost 1 base and the V segment lost 2 bases, leaving 4 bases of the junction unmatched. The V gene's germline CDR1 is KGHSH and CDR2 LQKENI. The CDR3: CASSPSRTGNTEAFF. CDR3 sequence (DNA): TGTGCCAGCTCACCAAGTAGGACAGGGAACACTGAAGCTTTCTTT.

The V gene is TRBV5-1, the J gene TRBJ1-1; D is undetermined. The V end lost 4 bases, the J end lost 7 bases, and 11 bases lay between the germline ends. Germline-derived CDR1 and CDR2 are SGHRS and YFSETQ. CDR3 length: 12 amino acids. The CDR3 reads CASSGFGSEAFF. The CDR3 nucleotides are TGCGCCAGCAGCGGCTTCGGCAGTGAAGCTTTCTTT. The whole variable domain, remainder taken from reference TRBV5-1 and TRBJ1-1, is KAGVTQTPRYLIKTRGQQVTLSCSPISGHRSVSWYQQTPGQGLQFLFEYFSETQRNKGNFPGRFSGRQFSNSRSEMNVSTLELGDSALYLCASSGFGSEAFFGQGTRLTVV.

The V call is TRBV6-5, the J call TRBJ2-7; TRBD1 or TRBD2 may be the D gene (5 bases each). The CDR3 consists of 11 residues. V was trimmed by 7 bases and J by 6 bases, leaving 10 bases between them. The germline V gene has CDR1 MNHEY and CDR2 SVGAGI. CDR3 amino acids: CASMGRVEQYF. Written as DNA, the CDR3 is TGTGCCAGCATGGGGCGGGTCGAGCAGTACTTC.

This rearrangement joins TRBV20-1 to TRBJ2-7; D gene uncertain. V was cut by 4 bases and J by 2 bases, with 3 bases left in between. CDR3 length: 10 residues. The germline V gene encodes CDR1 DFQATT and CDR2 SNEGSKA (reference sequence). The CDR3 region has the DNA TGCAGTGCTAAGACCTACGAGCAGTACTTC. Protein: CSAKTYEQYF.

This clone was found once. The V and J genes are TRBV29-1 and TRBJ2-7, with 7 bases lining up with TRBD2. V shed 7 bases, J shed 6 bases, and the junction held 12 bases outside the gene matches. In germline, CDR1 is SQVTM, CDR2 ANQGSEA. The CDR3 extends over 13 amino acids. Here the CDR3 reads CSARTSAAGEQYF. As DNA, the CDR3 is TGCAGCGCCAGAACTAGCGCCGCCGGCGAGCAGTACTTC.

The chain links TRBV11-3 to TRBJ1-5; weak D call: TRBD1 (5 bases). V dropped 4 bases and J dropped 0 bases, with 13 bases sitting between them. CDR1 SGHNT and CDR2 YENEEA come from the germline V gene. This CDR3 region has 16 residues. The CDR3 reads CASSWPGLHSNQPQHF. The CDR3 DNA sequence: TGTGCCAGCAGCTGGCCGGGACTGCATAGCAATCAGCCCCAGCATTTT.

V is TRBV7-2 and J is TRBJ1-3, with D uncertain. V dropped 3 bases and J dropped 0 bases, with 12 bases sitting between them. The CDR3 has 16 residues. Germline assignment: CDR1 SGHTA and CDR2 FQGNSA. Written as DNA, the CDR3 is TGTGCCAGCAGCTTTTCTCCCGATCTCTCTGGAAACACCATATATTTT. Protein: CASSFSPDLSGNTIYF.

The chain uses TRBV2 and TRBJ2-1; TRBD1 might be the D (5 bases). The CDR3 consists of 14 residues. Trimming pared 8 bases from V and 3 bases from J, leaving 14 bases between. From germline, CDR1 is SNHLY and CDR2 FYNNEI. CDR3 nucleotides: TGTGCCAGCTCCTCGACAGCTATCTACAATGAGCAGTTCTTC. This codes for CASSSTAIYNEQFF.

J is TRBJ2-3 and V is TRBV29-1; D tentatively reads TRBD1 or TRBD2 (5 bases each). Deletions cut 6 bases from V and 9 bases from J, with 19 bases between. The CDR3 runs 13 residues. Germline lookup yields CDR1 SQVTM and CDR2 ANQGSEA. CDR3 coding DNA: TGCAGCGTCGCCGGTACTTTTGGGGGAACGCAGTATTTT. Residues: CSVAGTFGGTQYF.

This rearrangement joins TRBV7-6 to TRBJ2-1, with 7 bases matching TRBD1. The CDR3 has 14 amino acids. Germline assignment: CDR1 SGHVS and CDR2 FNYEAQ. J was trimmed by 9 bases and V by 3 bases; bases with no gene match: 8. The CDR3 region has the DNA TGTGCCAGCAGCTTGAACAGCAGGGGGTTTGAGCAGTTCTTC. Translation gives CASSLNSRGFEQFF.

The V gene is TRBV14, the J gene TRBJ2-5; D not certain. The CDR3 consists of 13 residues. V gave up 0 bases and J gave up 6 bases, with 8 bases separating them. Germline V gene sequence: CDR1 SGHDN, CDR2 FVKESK. CDR3 loop: CASSQDWGKTQYF. Written as DNA, the CDR3 is TGTGCCAGCAGCCAAGATTGGGGAAAGACCCAGTACTTC.

V gene TRBV25-1 combines with J gene TRBJ2-3; a possible D gene is TRBD1 (6 bases). The CDR3 is 14 amino acids. CDR1 and CDR2 (germline): MGHDK, SYGVNS. Trimming stripped 4 bases from V and 3 bases from J, with 11 bases between. CDR3 coding DNA: TGTGCCAGCAGTGTAGGCCAGGGGACAGATACGCAGTATTTT. Translated: CASSVGQGTDTQYF.

The chain carries TRBV27 and TRBJ1-1, with TRBD1 matching 11 bases. Trimming took 4 bases from V and 9 from J; bases not matched to a gene: 10. Germline V gene sequence: CDR1 MNHEY, CDR2 SMNVEV (reference sequence). CDR3 length: 15 residues. Here the CDR3 reads CASSSGQGVKTKAFF. The DNA for the CDR3 is TGTGCCAGCAGTTCGGGACAGGGGGTTAAGACTAAAGCTTTCTTT.